This passage covers 7 T cell receptor beta chains from one sample sequenced in a study of blood T cell repertoires in COVID-19. Measured with immunoSEQ multiplex PCR; TCRdb has only the in-frame clones, and not every one. Here the sample spans approximately 460,000 clones, 89% being singletons. Sequencing was performed on peripheral blood. Receptors originate from a man aged 18 to 30 with COVID-19, enrolled during active disease.

This rearrangement joins TRBV4-1 to TRBJ2-3; tentative D call: TRBD1 (5 bases). V was trimmed by 1 base and J by 4 bases, leaving 9 bases between them. This CDR3 comprises 14 residues. CDR1 and CDR2 from the germline V gene are MGHRA and YSYEKL. CDR3 nucleotide sequence: TGCGCCAGCAGCCAAGGACAGCTCTCAGATACGCAGTATTTT. Amino acid sequence: CASSQGQLSDTQYF.

The chain has TRBV12-5 and TRBJ2-3; 10 bases match TRBD1. With V trimmed by 5 bases and J by 1 base, 3 bases remained unmatched. This CDR3 comprises 15 residues. Germline V CDR1 and CDR2: LGHNT, FRNRAP. CDR3 coding DNA: TGTGCTAGTGGTATTGGGACAGGGGGCACAGATACGCAGTATTTT. Its translation: CASGIGTGGTDTQYF.

The V call is TRBV25-1, the J call TRBJ1-4; D remains ambiguous. In germline, CDR1 is MGHDK, CDR2 SYGVNS. The CDR3 is 15 residues long. V dropped 5 bases and J dropped 0 bases, with 10 bases sitting between them. CDR3 nucleotide sequence: TGTGCCAGCAGTAGTAACCCTACAACTAATGAAAAACTGTTTTTT. Encoded protein: CASSSNPTTNEKLFF.

This clone was recorded only once. The chain employs TRBV11-3 and TRBJ2-2, with a possible D match to TRBD2 (5 bases). CDR1 SGHNT and CDR2 YENEEA come from the germline V gene. Trimming left V 5 bases short and J 7 bases short, with 14 bases between. The CDR3 covers 14 residues. In DNA form, the CDR3 reads TGTGCCAGCAGCCGAGTTGAGGGTAACGGGGAGCTGTTTTTT. Its protein product is CASSRVEGNGELFF.

The V gene is TRBV28, the J gene TRBJ2-1, with TRBD1 matching over 7 bases. V shed 6 bases, J shed 3 bases, and the junction held 8 bases outside the gene matches. The germline gives CDR1 MDHEN, CDR2 SYDVKM. This CDR3 has 15 amino acids. This chain's CDR3 is CASRPGTVLYNEQFF. Written as DNA, the CDR3 is TGTGCCAGCAGACCCGGGACAGTACTCTACAATGAGCAGTTCTTC.

V and J are TRBV6-1 and TRBJ2-5, with no clear D. Germline V lookup: CDR1 MNHNS, CDR2 SASEGT. CDR3 length equals 14 residues. V lost 1 base and J lost 1, with 7 bases in between. The CDR3 nucleotides read TGTGCCAGCAGTGAAGTTAGCAGCCAAGAGACCCAGTACTTC. This gives the protein CASSEVSSQETQYF.

The rearrangement links TRBV7-8 to TRBJ2-1; TRBD1 is a possible D gene (6 bases). CDR3 length equals 14 residues. V was trimmed by 5 bases and J by 5 bases, leaving 13 bases between them. Germline V gives CDR1 SGHVS, CDR2 FQNEAQ. CDR3 sequence reads: CASSPLEGDNEQFF. CDR3 bases: TGTGCCAGCAGCCCATTAGAGGGGGACAATGAGCAGTTCTTC. Supplemented by reference TRBV7-8 and TRBJ2-1, the full variable domain reads GAGVSQSPRYKVAKRGQDVALRCDPISGHVSLFWYQQALGQGPEFLTYFQNEAQLDKSGLPSDRFFAERPEGSVSTLKIQRTQQEDSAVYLCASSPLEGDNEQFFGPGTRLTVL.